The sequence of this T cell receptor beta chain was determined in a study of T cells in Graves' hyperthyroidism and ophthalmopathy. This clonotype was observed many times. Amplified TCR beta CDR3 regions derived from RNA transcripts. RT-PCR in the first round (using the HTBI primer set) targeted the TCR CDR3. TCRdb redid the calling of the multiplex PCR reads with MiXCR, one entry per CDR3 protein. The sample contains 250,000 to 300,000 distinct CDR3 sequences, roughly 15% of which appear only once. CDR3 length: 14 amino acids. V shed 8 bases and J shed 4 bases, with 16 bases lying between them. CDR1 and CDR2 from the germline V gene are KGHSH and LQKENI.

The J gene is TRBJ2-3, the V gene TRBV18; tentative D call: TRBD2 (6 bases). The TCR sequence derives from a woman aged 40 to 49 with Graves' hyperthyroidism that later progressed to Graves' ophthalmopathy. The specimen was blood. CDR3 DNA sequence: TGTGCCAGCCCATCCCCGGGGGTGGCAGATACGCAGTATTTT. Protein: CASPSPGVADTQYF.